The subject of this entry is one T cell receptor (beta chain). The specificity of this receptor is unknown. Base qualities are not recorded, but no much larger clone differs from it by a single base. The data originate from a study of blood T cell repertoires in COVID-19 (dated by TCRdb to the early 2020s). For context, the study as a whole: Samples from collaborators originated in the United States, Italy and Spain and spanned both the acute and convalescent phases of COVID-19. The sample metadata nearly always contained a de-identified subject ID, COVID-19 status, age in years and sex. The material from the prospective study consisted of cDNA or gDNA derived from T cells, B-cell-depleted T cells, or PBMCs. The samples were drawn from the first 160 participants of the ongoing ImmuneRACE study and from 1,254 subjects provided by 6 global collaborators. The repertoires were released in a freely available public database intended as a resource for research on the immune response to SARS-CoV-2. Deeply sampled blood TCRbeta repertoires from subjects exposed to, actively infected with, or recovered from COVID-19 were included in the dataset. HLA class I and class II types, where available, came from metadata supplied by the sample provider rather than from assay-based typing. Paper-wide results and their limitations: The amount of clinical and demographic metadata varied by source and participant and was provided uncurated.

Trimmed from V: 2 bases; trimmed from J: 4 bases; junction bases lacking a gene match: 6. Per the germline V gene, SGHAT is the CDR1 and FQNNGV is the CDR2. The CDR3, cysteine through phenylalanine, is 17 amino acids long. Only CDR3 DNA is held: 51 bases, read in frame from base 1. The immunoSEQ Assay, a bias-controlled multiplex PCR, was used to amplify TCRbeta CDR3 regions from genomic DNA. The study's own analysis went as follows. The number of nucleated cells in each sample was estimated from the amplification of reference gene primers within the assay. To quantify the absolute abundance of each unique TCRbeta CDR3 rearrangement, sequence reads were collapsed and filtered. For each sample, productive Simpson clonality was calculated as the square root of Simpson's diversity index over productive rearrangements. Held by TCRdb, this immuneACCESS table contains in-frame sequences only and omits some clones. Under half of the omission traces to an unresolved V gene where checked; the cause of the rest is unknown. The V and J calls and clone size are taken from that table; D and trimming were inferred from the DNA. This sample holds tens of thousands of clones; about four fifths were observed only once. The ten largest clones capture roughly an eighth of the sample.

Whole blood was collected in K2EDTA tubes by collaborating institutions according to the institutions' own protocols. For TCRbeta analysis, collaborators shipped samples in one of three forms: frozen whole blood, isolated PBMCs, or DNA extracted from either of those sample types. The receptor comes from a woman of 80 years or more with acute or convalescent COVID-19. The sequenced sample consisted of peripheral blood. The V and J segments used are TRBV11-2 and TRBJ2-7; TRBD2 lines up with 15 middle nucleotides. The nucleotide sequence is given as TGTGCCAGCAGCTTACCGGGACTAGCGGGGGGAGTTTACGAGCAGTACTTC. This yields the protein CASSLPGLAGGVYEQYF.